The next 13 T cell receptor beta chains were all read from a single sample in a study of Graves' ophthalmopathy and Graves' hyperthyroidism. As the template, RNA transcripts were used to amplify TCR beta CDR3 regions. RT-PCR was first run with HTBI primers, then multiplex PCR in a second round. TCRdb recomputed calls from the multiplex PCR reads with MiXCR, one row per CDR3 protein. This sample has 400,000 or so distinct CDR3 sequences, with 17% found just once. What was sequenced was peripheral blood. The receptors stem from an adult woman with stable Graves' hyperthyroidism.

As concerns this clonotype: The junction departs from germline at one end; a sequencing error may be responsible. The CDR3 DNA reads TGTGCCAGCAGCCTTCAGACAGGGGGAAGGGGAAACATTAAGTACTTC. This translates into CASSLQTGGRGNIKYF. V is TRBV7-2 and J is TRBJ2-4, with 9 bases that match TRBD1. This CDR3 has 16 amino acids. The germline gives CDR1 SGHTA, CDR2 FQGNSA.

This clonotype was counted a few times. The chain has TRBV18 and TRBJ2-7, with 9 bases lining up with TRBD1. The CDR3 contains 15 residues. The junction had 9 bases not matched to a gene; V was cut back by 4 bases and J by 5 bases. Germline CDR1 KGHSH, CDR2 LQKENI. The CDR3: CASSLGTGSLNEQYF. CDR3 DNA: TGTGCCAGCTCACTAGGGACAGGGTCGTTAAACGAGCAGTACTTC.

This clonotype was picked up many times. This sequence joins TRBV6-5 and TRBJ1-1; no firm D call. Trimming removed 6 bases at V and 1 base at J, with 12 bases between. CDR1 and CDR2 from the germline V gene are MNHEY and SVGAGI. CDR3 length: 14 residues. The CDR3 reads CASSPTEWNTEAFF. CDR3 nucleotide sequence: TGTGCCAGCAGCCCGACGGAATGGAACACTGAAGCTTTCTTT.

There are many counts of this clonotype. The chain couples TRBV3-1 to TRBJ1-2; no definite D call. This CDR3 has 12 residues. Germline V gives CDR1 LGHDT, CDR2 YNNKEL (reference sequence). Between the trimmed V and J ends, which lost 0 bases and 7 bases, there was a span of 6 bases. The CDR3 reads CASSQEYSGYTF. For the CDR3, the DNA is TGTGCCAGCAGCCAAGAATATAGTGGCTACACCTTC.

This clonotype was observed many times. The chain is built from TRBV2 and TRBJ2-2; D remains ambiguous. The CDR3 spans 13 residues. The germline V gene encodes CDR1 SNHLY and CDR2 FYNNEI. Deletions cut 3 bases from V and 3 bases from J, with 5 bases between. Here the CDR3 DNA reads TGTGCCAGCAGTGAGGGGTACACCGGGGAGCTGTTTTTT. It specifies CASSEGYTGELFF.

This clonotype showed up many times. The chain has TRBV4-1 and TRBJ1-1, with TRBD1 as a possible D gene (5 bases). Per germline, CDR1 MGHRA and CDR2 YSYEKL. The V and J ends lost 0 bases and 0 bases respectively, with 11 bases between them. This CDR3 region has 16 residues. This chain's CDR3 is CASSQEGAGMNTEAFF. In DNA form, the CDR3 reads TGCGCCAGCAGCCAAGAGGGTGCAGGGATGAACACTGAAGCTTTCTTT.

The sample holds many counts of this clonotype. V usage is TRBV9 and J usage is TRBJ2-4; D might be TRBD1 or TRBD2, each matching 5 bases. Germline CDR1 and CDR2: SGDLS and YYNGEE. V lost 0 bases and J lost 6, with 16 bases in between. The CDR3 is made up of 16 amino acids. The CDR3 DNA sequence: TGTGCCAGCAGCGTAGACGCCGGGACGCAGGGAAACATTCAGTACTTC. Encoded protein: CASSVDAGTQGNIQYF.

This clonotype was seen many times. The rearrangement links TRBV29-1 to TRBJ2-2; D uncertain. V was trimmed by 7 bases and J by 3 bases, leaving 9 bases between them. The CDR3 spans 12 residues. Looked up from germline, CDR1 is SQVTM and CDR2 is ANQGSEA. The CDR3 DNA follows: TGCAGCGGCCAAGGTGACACCGGGGAGCTGTTTTTT. Amino acids: CSGQGDTGELFF.

This clonotype has a handful of counts. The chain joins TRBV9 to TRBJ2-7, with TRBD1 matching over 11 bases. The J segment lost 3 bases and the V segment lost 3 bases, leaving 5 bases of the junction unmatched. CDR3 size: 15 residues. Germline V gives CDR1 SGDLS, CDR2 YYNGEE. The CDR3 is CASSETGTGGYEQYF. CDR3 DNA sequence: TGTGCCAGCAGCGAAACCGGGACAGGGGGCTACGAGCAGTACTTC.

Many counts were recorded for this clonotype. CDR3 in DNA: TGTGCCAGCAGCAAAAGGACAGGGGGTATCTACGAGCAGTACTTC. Its protein is CASSKRTGGIYEQYF. The J gene is TRBJ2-7, the V gene TRBV28, with 10 bases aligning to TRBD1. J was trimmed by 3 bases and V by 6 bases; bases with no gene match: 8. The germline gives CDR1 MDHEN, CDR2 SYDVKM. There are 15 residues in the CDR3.

In the case of this clonotype: Given a much more abundant clone one base away, this may be a read error. The chain is built from TRBV6-5 and TRBJ1-1; D gene unclear. Germline CDR1 is MNHEY and CDR2 is SVGAGI. This CDR3 contains 13 residues. CDR3 DNA: TGTGCCAGCAGTTACAACCCGGATGGGGTTGCTTCCTTT. Translated: CASSYNPDGVASF.

This clonotype has at least ten counts. The chain carries TRBV28 and TRBJ1-5, with D perhaps TRBD1 (6 bases). The CDR3 contains 15 residues. Germline values: CDR1 MDHEN, CDR2 SYDVKM. Between the trimmed V and J ends, which lost 6 bases and 6 bases, there was a span of 18 bases. This CDR3 reads CASSRTGQLGQPQHF. DNA for the CDR3: TGTGCCAGCAGCCGGACCGGACAGTTGGGTCAGCCCCAGCATTTT.

This clonotype appeared many times. The V call is TRBV28, the J call TRBJ1-2; D gene uncertain. Trimming stripped 1 base from V and 5 bases from J, with 8 bases between. CDR3 length: 13 amino acids. Per the germline V gene, CDR1 is MDHEN and CDR2 is SYDVKM. This CDR3 reads CASSLSVQYGYTF. CDR3 DNA: TGTGCCAGCAGTTTATCTGTACAGTATGGCTACACCTTC.